Listed below are T cell receptor beta chains from one sample, sequenced in a study of shared clonotypes between healthy human individuals. The repertoire was sequenced with immunoSEQ multiplex PCR; TCRdb's copy has only in-frame clones and lacks some. Among roughly 600,000 clones listed, 98% were seen once. The specimen sequenced was naive CD8+ T cells sorted from blood. These TCRs come from a man aged 25-45 years in good health. The CDR3 runs from the conserved cysteine through the conserved F or W. The order of the fields is clone size, V gene, J gene, D gene, CDR3 protein, CDR3 DNA. A D gene is named only where the DNA matches it firmly. Rows give clone size only sometimes, using once, few, many, or a class for an expanded clone.

.	TRBV27	TRBJ1-5	.	CASRGSQISNQPQHF	TGTGCCAGCAGGGGCAGCCAGATTAGCAATCAGCCCCAGCATTTT
.	TRBV9	TRBJ2-5	TRBD2	CASSVGRRELLETQYF	TGTGCCAGCAGCGTAGGTAGGCGGGAGTTGCTGGAGACCCAGTACTTC
.	TRBV12-5	TRBJ2-1	TRBD2	CASGSLAGALLAYNEQFF	TGTGCTAGTGGTTCGCTAGCGGGGGCCCTCTTAGCGTACAATGAGCAGTTCTTC
once	TRBV5-8	TRBJ2-7	.	CASSSRVGEQYF	TGTGCCAGCAGCTCCAGGGTCGGGGAGCAGTACTTC
.	TRBV13	TRBJ2-7	.	CASSLGGSSGYEQYF	TGTGCCAGCAGCTTAGGCGGGAGTTCTGGCTACGAGCAGTACTTC
.	TRBV10-3	TRBJ2-7	.	CAISSGTTYEQYF	TGTGCCATCAGTAGCGGAACAACCTACGAGCAGTACTTC
.	TRBV5-1	TRBJ2-3	.	CASRGGLAPPTDTQYF	TGCGCCAGCAGGGGGGGTCTAGCGCCACCCACAGATACGCAGTATTTT
once	TRBV7-2	TRBJ1-1	.	CASSLVFRATEAFF	TGTGCCAGCAGCTTAGTATTCAGGGCCACTGAAGCTTTCTTT
.	TRBV18	TRBJ2-2	TRBD2	CASSRAGGPRTGELFF	TGTGCCAGCTCGAGAGCGGGAGGGCCTCGCACCGGGGAGCTGTTTTTT
once	TRBV27	TRBJ2-1	.	CASSLSPYNEQFF	TGTGCCAGCAGTTTATCCCCATACAATGAGCAGTTCTTC
.	TRBV27	TRBJ1-2	.	CASRSNQGRVANYGYTF	TGTGCCAGCAGATCAAACCAGGGACGGGTAGCTAACTATGGCTACACCTTC
.	TRBV7-9	TRBJ1-1	.	CASSPRTLTLSSNTEAFF	TGTGCCAGCAGTCCCCGGACCCTGACTCTGAGTTCTAACACTGAAGCTTTCTTT
.	TRBV5-1	TRBJ2-7	.	CASSLSVGDEQYF	TGCGCCAGCAGCCTTTCCGTCGGGGACGAGCAGTACTTC
once	TRBV27	TRBJ1-2	TRBD1	CASSLLAGTAYGYTF	TGTGCCAGCAGTTTATTGGCAGGGACAGCCTATGGCTACACCTTC
.	TRBV9	TRBJ2-3	.	CASSGNTQYF	TGTGCCAGCAGTGGAAATACGCAGTATTTT
.	TRBV6-1	TRBJ2-1	.	CASEQGGTYNEQFF	TGTGCCAGCGAACAGGGGGGGACCTACAATGAGCAGTTCTTC
.	TRBV30	TRBJ1-2	.	CAWMKLQTSYGYTF	TGTGCCTGGATGAAGCTACAGACTTCCTATGGCTACACCTTC
.	TRBV5-1	TRBJ2-2	.	CASSLGDTGFPGELFF	TGCGCCAGCAGCTTGGGGGATACAGGGTTTCCCGGGGAGCTGTTTTTT
.	TRBV4-1	TRBJ2-1	TRBD2	CASSQAGGSYNEQFF	TGCGCCAGCAGCCAAGCGGGAGGCAGCTACAATGAGCAGTTCTTC
.	TRBV28	TRBJ2-7	.	CASSIEASYEQYF	TGTGCCAGCAGTATTGAAGCATCCTACGAGCAGTACTTC
.	TRBV5-4	TRBJ2-1	TRBD2	CASSLAAGEYNEQFF	TGTGCCAGCAGCTTGGCGGCGGGAGAGTACAATGAGCAGTTCTTC
once	TRBV19	TRBJ2-2	.	CASSSPFGRRDTGELFF	TGTGCCAGTAGTAGCCCCTTCGGAAGGAGGGACACCGGGGAGCTGTTTTTT
once	TRBV15	TRBJ1-4	.	CATSRGRGINEKLFF	TGTGCCACCAGCAGAGGGCGGGGGATTAATGAAAAACTGTTTTTT
.	TRBV7-6	TRBJ2-2	.	CASSLGTGELFF	TGTGCCAGCAGCTTAGGTACCGGGGAGCTGTTTTTT
.	TRBV11-3	TRBJ2-1	TRBD1	CASSSGTGFGEQFF	TGTGCCAGCAGCTCCGGGACAGGGTTTGGAGAGCAGTTCTTC
once	TRBV5-4	TRBJ2-7	TRBD2	CASTIKGTSLPWEQYF	TGTGCCAGCACGATAAAGGGGACTAGCCTTCCATGGGAGCAGTACTTC
once	TRBV21-1	TRBJ2-5	.	CASSKGPDVPTSGQAKETQYF	.
once	TRBV7-9	TRBJ2-2	.	CASSREPEQDNTGELFF	TGTGCCAGCAGCCGAGAGCCGGAACAGGATAACACCGGGGAGCTGTTTTTT
once	TRBV18	TRBJ2-1	.	CASSPYSGYNEQFF	TGTGCCAGCTCACCATATAGCGGATACAATGAGCAGTTCTTC
.	TRBV5-6	TRBJ2-5	TRBD2	CASSLAASGSQETQYF	TGTGCCAGCAGCTTGGCGGCTAGCGGGAGTCAGGAGACCCAGTACTTC
.	TRBV2	TRBJ2-7	.	CASSEEGGTFYEQYF	TGTGCCAGCAGTGAAGAGGGCGGGACTTTCTACGAGCAGTACTTC
.	TRBV11-2	TRBJ2-5	TRBD2	CASSLVGREWQETQYF	TGTGCCAGCAGCTTAGTAGGGCGGGAGTGGCAAGAGACCCAGTACTTC
.	TRBV11-3	TRBJ2-1	TRBD2	CASSKRTSGSPPVLFF	TGTGCCAGCAGCAAGAGAACTAGCGGGAGTCCACCCGTTCTGTTCTTC
.	TRBV13	TRBJ2-5	TRBD2	CASSREGSGRGKTQYF	TGTGCCAGCAGCCGTGAGGGCAGCGGGAGGGGGAAGACCCAGTACTTC
.	TRBV6-5	TRBJ2-1	.	CASSFGGGLYNEQFF	TGTGCCAGCAGCTTTGGGGGGGGCCTATACAATGAGCAGTTCTTC
.	TRBV29-1	TRBJ2-3	TRBD1	CSVERQGISYTDTQYF	TGCAGCGTTGAGCGACAGGGGATAAGTTACACAGATACGCAGTATTTT
.	TRBV7-9	TRBJ2-1	TRBD2	CASSSDTSGRASTYNEQFF	TGTGCCAGCAGCTCGGATACTAGCGGGAGGGCCAGTACCTACAATGAGCAGTTCTTC